The rows below give T cell receptor beta chains drawn from one sample of a study of OX40 agonist ivuxolimab in advanced cancers. Libraries were prepared by immunoSEQ multiplex PCR; TCRdb keeps only in-frame clonotypes and omits some of them. The data contain more than 50,000 clones, approximately 85% of them seen just once; the ten biggest clones take up about 4.7%. The starting material was CD4+ or CD8+ T cells sorted from blood, obtained in a trial of the OX40 agonist ivuxolimab. The receptor set was obtained from an adult with an advanced solid tumor such as melanoma, head and neck, liver or kidney cancer. CDR3s include the opening cysteine and the closing phenylalanine or tryptophan. A D gene is named only where the DNA matches it firmly. Only part of the rows carry a size: once, few, many, or a class if the clone is expanded.

j_gene | d_gene | abundance | v_gene | CDR3nt | CDR3aa
TRBJ2-5 | TRBD1 | - | TRBV7-2 | TGTGCCAGCAGCTTGGGACAGGCAGAAGAGACCCAGTACTTC | CASSLGQAEETQYF
TRBJ1-2 | - | - | TRBV29-1 | TGCAGCGTTGAGAGTTTAGGCTACACCTTC | CSVESLGYTF
TRBJ2-2 | - | - | TRBV7-2 | TGTGCCAGCAGCTTGGCTCGCCTTTACACCGGGGAGCTGTTTTTT | CASSLARLYTGELFF
TRBJ2-2 | - | few | TRBV5-4 | TGTGCCAGCAGCCCCGTGGGGGAGACCGGGGAGCTGTTTTTT | CASSPVGETGELFF
TRBJ2-1 | - | - | TRBV14 | TGTGCCAGCTCGTCGGGGATCTCCTACAATGAGCAGTTCTTC | CASSSGISYNEQFF
TRBJ2-7 | - | - | TRBV11-2 | TGTGCCAGCAGCTTAGATCCCGGCTCCTACGAGCAGTACTTC | CASSLDPGSYEQYF
TRBJ2-1 | TRBD2 | - | TRBV19 | TGTGCCAGTAAGCCGGGACTAGTATTTGGTGAGCAGTTCTTC | CASKPGLVFGEQFF
TRBJ2-3 | - | - | TRBV5-4 | TGTGCCAGCAGCTTGGAGTTAGCTCCAGATACGCAGTATTTT | CASSLELAPDTQYF
TRBJ2-6 | - | - | TRBV9 | TGTGCCAGCAGCGTAGAGATTTCTATGGGGGGTGCCAACGTCCCGACTTTC | CASSVEISMGGANVPTF
TRBJ1-5 | - | - | TRBV28 | TGTGCCAGCAGTTTATGGTCTAACGGCGAGGGCCAACAGCCCCAGCATTTT | CASSLWSNGEGQQPQHF
TRBJ2-7 | TRBD2 | - | TRBV2 | TGTGCCAGCACCCCGGGAGGCAGCTACTACGAGCAGTACTTC | CASTPGGSYYEQYF
TRBJ1-2 | - | - | TRBV25-1 | TGTGCCAGCAGCGGCTGGGATGGCTACACCTTC | CASSGWDGYTF
TRBJ2-2 | TRBD1 | - | TRBV30 | TGTGCCCTCGGCAGGGGGTACACCGGGGAGCTGTTTTTT | CALGRGYTGELFF
TRBJ1-2 | - | - | TRBV19 | TGTGCCAGTAGCACCCGAGGTGACTATGGCTACACCTTC | CASSTRGDYGYTF
TRBJ2-7 | TRBD1 | - | TRBV14 | TGTGCCAGCAGCCAAAGGGACAGGTTATACGAGCAGTACTTC | CASSQRDRLYEQYF
TRBJ2-3 | - | - | TRBV7-3 | TGTGCCAGCAGCTTAGGACATTCCACAGATACGCAGTATTTT | CASSLGHSTDTQYF
TRBJ2-2 | - | - | TRBV10-3 | TGTGCCGGACGACAGTTGAACACCGGGGAGCTGTTTTTT | CAGRQLNTGELFF
TRBJ2-1 | - | - | TRBV9 | TGTGCCAGCAGCGTAGAGACCTCCGGGGTCTACAATGAGCAGTTCTTC | CASSVETSGVYNEQFF
TRBJ2-3 | TRBD2 | - | TRBV12-5 | TGTGCTAGTGGTTACCGACCGGGAGGGCCGACCGATACGCAGTATTTT | CASGYRPGGPTDTQYF
TRBJ2-7 | TRBD2 | - | TRBV6-5 | TGTGCCAGCAGTTGGGGACTAGCGGCCAGCTCCTACGAGCAGTACTTC | CASSWGLAASSYEQYF
TRBJ2-5 | TRBD1 | once | TRBV11-3 | TGTGCCAGCAGCTTAGAGGGGACAGGGCCGAAGACCCAGTACTTC | CASSLEGTGPKTQYF
TRBJ2-7 | - | - | TRBV9 | TGTGCCAGCAGCCCGGGCCCAGAACCGACGGGCGAGCAGTACTTC | CASSPGPEPTGEQYF
TRBJ2-2 | - | - | TRBV4-3 | TGCGCCAGCAGCCGGGGATCCGGCCACCTGTTTTTT | CASSRGSGHLFF
TRBJ2-1 | - | few | TRBV6-5 | TGTGCCAGCAGCCGCGTCCTCAGCTCCTACAATGAGCAGTTCTTC | CASSRVLSSYNEQFF
TRBJ2-3 | TRBD2 | - | TRBV2 | TGTGCCAGCAGTCAAGGACTAGCGGACCTTTTTAGCACAGATACGCAGTATTTT | CASSQGLADLFSTDTQYF
TRBJ2-5 | - | few | TRBV19 | TGTGCCAGTAGTATTGAGTCAGGGGCCGCGAGGGAGACCCAGTACTTC | CASSIESGAARETQYF
TRBJ2-7 | TRBD2 | - | TRBV19 | TGTGCCAGTAGAGGGAGGGCCGAAGAGCAGTACTTC | CASRGRAEEQYF
TRBJ2-7 | - | - | TRBV11-3 | TGTGCCAGCAGTGATATAGCCGCGGAGACCTACGACGAGCAGTACTTC | CASSDIAAETYDEQYF
TRBJ2-5 | TRBD2 | - | TRBV11-3 | TGTGCCAGCAGCTTAGATCCGCGGGGGGAGACCCAGTACTTC | CASSLDPRGETQYF
TRBJ2-3 | - | - | TRBV18 | TGTGCCAGCTCACCGCTGGAAGCAGATACGCAGTATTTT | CASSPLEADTQYF
TRBJ2-1 | TRBD2 | - | TRBV5-4 | TGTGCCAGCACCCCCGGCGCGGGAGCCGGCAATGAGCAGTTCTTC | CASTPGAGAGNEQFF
TRBJ2-2 | TRBD2 | - | TRBV7-9 | TGTGCCAGCCACCGAGCGGGAGCGGTTGATACCGGGGAGCTGTTTTTT | CASHRAGAVDTGELFF
TRBJ2-7 | - | - | TRBV5-6 | TGTGCCAGCAGCAGAGAAGGAAGGGTACTGAGGGAGCAGTACTTC | CASSREGRVLREQYF
TRBJ2-7 | - | - | TRBV2 | TGTGCCAGCAGTAAAACATCGGGGAATGAGCAGTACTTC | CASSKTSGNEQYF
TRBJ2-3 | - | - | TRBV25-1 | TGTGCCAGCAGTGAATCAGAGGGAGGCTCTAGCACAGATACGCAGTATTTT | CASSESEGGSSTDTQYF
TRBJ1-2 | TRBD1 | once | TRBV7-8 | TGTGCCAGCAGCCGTGTGAACGACAGGGGGCGCGGATCCTTTGGCTACACCTTC | CASSRVNDRGRGSFGYTF
TRBJ2-1 | - | - | TRBV7-9 | TGTGCCAGCAGCCCGACAGTTGCGCAGTTCTTC | CASSPTVAQFF
TRBJ2-3 | - | - | TRBV5-6 | TGTGCCAGCAGCCGGGACTTGTACACAGATACGCAGTATTTT | CASSRDLYTDTQYF
TRBJ1-1 | - | - | TRBV28 | TGTGCCAGCAGCTGGGGGGACACTGAAGCTTTCTTT | CASSWGDTEAFF
TRBJ1-2 | - | few | TRBV9 | TGTGCCAGCAGCGTCAGGGACCACTATGGCTACACCTTC | CASSVRDHYGYTF
TRBJ2-7 | - | once | TRBV28 | TGTGCCAGCAGTCCCGGGACTTTTTTAAGGGTCACCTACGAGCAGTACTTC | CASSPGTFLRVTYEQYF
TRBJ2-3 | - | few | TRBV5-8 | TGTGCCAGCAGCTTCCCAGATACGCAGTATTTT | CASSFPDTQYF
TRBJ1-1 | TRBD1 | - | TRBV5-1 | TGCGCCAGCAGCAGAGGACAGGGGTTGAACACTGAAGCTTTCTTT | CASSRGQGLNTEAFF
TRBJ2-1 | - | once | TRBV13 | TGTGCCAGCAGCTTCGATTTAATGAGAGGGACGAATGAGCAGTTCTTC | CASSFDLMRGTNEQFF
TRBJ1-5 | - | - | TRBV6-1 | TGTGCCAGCAGGGAATCGGGGTTCTATCAGCCCCAGCATTTT | CASRESGFYQPQHF
TRBJ2-5 | - | few | TRBV2 | TGTGCCAGCAGTGAAGAGTCCGCTCTTAATGGGGAGACCCAGTACTTC | CASSEESALNGETQYF
TRBJ2-5 | TRBD2 | - | TRBV5-4 | TGTGCCAGCAGCTTGGATTCTAGCGGCCTAGATGGGACCCAGTACTTC | CASSLDSSGLDGTQYF
TRBJ2-7 | - | - | TRBV4-3 | TGCGCCAGCAGCCAAGGGGCGGGTGAGCAGTACTTC | CASSQGAGEQYF
TRBJ2-3 | - | - | TRBV6-5 | TGTGCCAGCAGGACACGTGGTACGCAGTATTTT | CASRTRGTQYF
TRBJ1-4 | - | - | TRBV2 | TGTGCCAGCAGAGAGGACCAGAAAAAACTGTTTTTT | CASREDQKKLFF
TRBJ2-5 | - | - | TRBV15 | TGTGCCACCAGCAGAGAATCGGAGACCCAGTACTTC | CATSRESETQYF
TRBJ1-3 | - | once | TRBV18 | TGTGCCAGCTCACCACCGGGGGGCAGGTCTGGAAACACCATATATTTT | CASSPPGGRSGNTIYF
TRBJ1-4 | - | - | TRBV7-9 | TGTGCCAGCAGCTTAGACGGCGTGTTCAATGAAAAACTGTTTTTT | CASSLDGVFNEKLFF
TRBJ1-3 | - | - | TRBV5-4 | TGTGCCAGCAGCTTTTGGGGAAACACCATATATTTT | CASSFWGNTIYF
TRBJ1-2 | TRBD1 | - | TRBV6-5 | TGTGCCAGCAGTTACTCGGGACAGGGCTATGGCTACACCTTC | CASSYSGQGYGYTF